These 30 T cell receptor beta chains share one sample of origin, sequenced in a study of T cells in Graves' hyperthyroidism and ophthalmopathy. Amplified regions were TCR beta CDR3 sequences from RNA transcripts. A set of HTBI primers served as the primers for a first-round RT-PCR of the TCR CDR3. Each CDR3 protein gets one entry after TCRdb re-called the multiplex PCR reads with MiXCR. This table has some 600,000 distinct CDR3 sequences, over 11% appearing once. The sequencing input was blood. These receptor sequences come from a woman aged 25 to 39 with Graves' hyperthyroidism that later progressed to Graves' ophthalmopathy.

There are a few counts of this clonotype. A single base separates this from a much larger clone, so it may be a read error. The chain uses TRBV28 and TRBJ2-6; D is possibly TRBD1 (6 bases). The CDR3 runs to 17 residues. Germline V lookup: CDR1 MDHEN, CDR2 SYDVKM. CDR3 sequence (DNA): TGTGCCGGCAGTCTACCCACAGGGTCTTACGGGGCCAACGTCCTGACTTTC. This codes for CAGSLPTGSYGANVLTF.

This clonotype was observed at least ten times. This chain connects TRBV18 to TRBJ2-7, with D perhaps TRBD1 (6 bases). The CDR3 has 13 amino acids. The ends were cut back, 4 bases at V and 6 bases at J, with 13 bases in the middle. From germline, CDR1 is KGHSH and CDR2 LQKENI. CDR3 DNA sequence: TGTGCCAGCTCACGGACACAGGGACGCGAGCAGTACTTC. Amino acids: CASSRTQGREQYF. The full variable domain, in which reference TRBV18 and TRBJ2-7 provide the parts outside the CDR3, is NAGVMQNPRHLVRRRGQEARLRCSPMKGHSHVYWYRQLPEEGLKFMVYLQKENIIDESGMPKERFSAEFPKEGPSILRIQQVVRGDSAAYFCASSRTQGREQYFGPGTRLTVT.

In regard to this clonotype: A read error may be the cause here, since a much bigger clone is one base away. This chain connects TRBV7-9 to TRBJ1-2; no definite D call. V was shortened by 0 bases and J by 3 bases, with 5 bases between the two germline ends. Looked up from germline, CDR1 is SEHNR and CDR2 is FQNEAQ (reference sequence). This CDR3 contains 13 residues. In nucleotides, the CDR3 is TGTGCCAGCAGCTTAGCCATGGACTATGGCTACACCTTC. It specifies CASSLAMDYGYTF.

Comment on this clonotype: One junction end does not reproduce the germline sequence, and a read error may be involved. The V gene is TRBV6-1, the J gene TRBJ1-3, with a tentative D call TRBD1 (5 bases). CDR3 length equals 17 residues. Germline assignment: CDR1 MNHNS and CDR2 SASEGT. CDR3 protein: CASSDTPGLNSGNTVYF. The CDR3 bases are TGTGCCAGCAGTGACACTCCGGGACTTAACTCTGGAAACACCGTATATTTT.

The chain links TRBV20-1 to TRBJ1-1; 7 bases map to TRBD1. Per the germline V gene, CDR1 is DFQATT and CDR2 is SNEGSKA (reference sequence). With V trimmed by 5 bases and J by 1 base, 7 bases remained unmatched. CDR3 length: 14 residues. CDR3 sequence: CSAPTGLSNTEAFF. In DNA form, the CDR3 reads TGCAGTGCTCCGACAGGGTTGTCGAACACTGAAGCTTTCTTT.

This clonotype was seen at least ten times. This rearrangement joins TRBV6-5 to TRBJ1-6, with D hard to call. The CDR3 is 18 amino acids. With 2 bases removed from V and 10 bases from J, the gap between germline ends came to 24 bases. Germline CDR1 and CDR2: MNHEY and SVGAGI. The CDR3 nucleotides are TGTGCCAGCAGTTACGGGTGGCGGTTCCTAGGAGCGGGATCACCCCTCCACTTT. This gives the protein CASSYGWRFLGAGSPLHF.

This clonotype was recorded many times. The chain combines TRBV6-1 with TRBJ2-5; D remains ambiguous. The CDR3 runs to 14 residues. With 6 bases removed from V and 5 bases from J, the gap between germline ends came to 16 bases. In germline, CDR1 is MNHNS, CDR2 SASEGT. CDR3 sequence: CASSPEAWRETQYF. The CDR3 nucleotides read TGTGCCAGCAGCCCCGAGGCCTGGCGGGAGACCCAGTACTTC.

V is TRBV7-9 and J is TRBJ2-3; D is possibly TRBD2 (6 bases). Per the germline V gene, CDR1 is SEHNR and CDR2 is FQNEAQ (reference sequence). The V gene lost 5 bases and the J gene lost 2 bases, with 11 bases spanning the gap. This CDR3 contains 14 residues. CDR3 in DNA: TGTGCCAGCAGCGCGGGAATACTCACAGATACGCAGTATTTT. Translating gives CASSAGILTDTQYF.

This clonotype occurred many times. V and J are TRBV19 and TRBJ2-2, with TRBD2 identical over 8 bases. Trimming cost V 6 bases and J 3 bases; bases outside gene matches: 9. CDR1 is LNHDA and CDR2 is SQIVND in the germline V gene (reference sequence). The CDR3 runs to 16 residues. This CDR3 reads CASSLSGRSDTGELFF. CDR3 coding DNA: TGTGCCAGTAGCCTCAGCGGGAGATCGGACACCGGGGAGCTGTTTTTT.

CDR3 nucleotides: TGCAGTGCCGCCCCCGGGACAGGTGGAGAAAAACTGTTTTTT. Its translation: CSAAPGTGGEKLFF. The chain uses TRBV20-1 and TRBJ1-4; 8 positions match TRBD1. The CDR3 runs to 14 residues. The J segment lost 8 bases and the V segment lost 6 bases, leaving 11 bases of the junction unmatched. Germline CDR1 DFQATT, CDR2 SNEGSKA (reference sequence).

At least ten counts were recorded for this clonotype. The gene calls are TRBV6-1 and TRBJ2-6, with D uncertain. V was shortened by 4 bases and J by 8 bases, with 15 bases between the two germline ends. The CDR3 is made up of 15 amino acids. The germline V gene encodes CDR1 MNHNS and CDR2 SASEGT. CDR3 residues: CASSVRAASTNVLTF. CDR3 sequence (DNA): TGTGCCAGCAGTGTCCGTGCGGCCAGCACCAACGTCCTGACTTTC.

Many counts were recorded for this clonotype. The rearrangement joins TRBV6-1 to TRBJ2-5; either TRBD1 or TRBD2 may supply D (5 bases each). The CDR3 is 14 amino acids. V gave up 5 bases and J gave up 5 bases, with 15 bases separating them. The germline V gene encodes CDR1 MNHNS and CDR2 SASEGT. The CDR3 sequence: CASSYPERGETQYF. The DNA for the CDR3 is TGTGCCAGCAGTTATCCGGAGAGGGGTGAGACCCAGTACTTC.

This clonotype was picked up many times. The chain couples TRBV30 to TRBJ1-1; no clear D. From germline, CDR1 is GTSNPN and CDR2 SVGIG (reference sequence). Trimming removed 1 base from V and 2 bases from J, with 8 bases in between. CDR3 length: 13 residues. CDR3 sequence: CAWSADFNTEAFF. In DNA, the CDR3 is TGTGCCTGGAGTGCAGATTTCAACACTGAAGCTTTCTTT.

This clonotype showed up many times. The chain carries TRBV7-9 and TRBJ1-1; 8 positions match TRBD1. V dropped 7 bases and J dropped 1; count of bases not matched to a gene: 11. The germline CDR1 and CDR2 sequences are SEHNR and FQNEAQ (reference sequence). The CDR3 consists of 16 residues. The CDR3 is CASTGPGTGSNTEAFF. Written as DNA, the CDR3 is TGTGCCAGCACTGGTCCCGGGACAGGTTCGAACACTGAAGCTTTCTTT.

This chain uses TRBV6-1 with TRBJ2-5; possibly TRBD2 for D (5 bases). V lost 6 bases to trimming and J lost 2 bases, with 13 bases between them. The CDR3 has 14 residues. Germline V lookup: CDR1 MNHNS, CDR2 SASEGT. The chain's CDR3 is CASSPWGVQETQYF. The CDR3 DNA reads as TGTGCCAGCAGCCCCTGGGGAGTACAAGAGACCCAGTACTTC.

The chain is built from TRBV18 and TRBJ2-7; 13 nucleotides match TRBD2. Germline trimming cut 2 bases from V and 3 bases from J; bases unmatched to any gene: 4. Germline CDR1 reads KGHSH; CDR2 reads LQKENI. The CDR3 spans 16 residues. As DNA, the CDR3 is TGTGCCAGCTCACCAGGGACTAGCGGGGCTCGCTACGAGCAGTACTTC. Amino acid sequence: CASSPGTSGARYEQYF.

This clonotype was seen at least ten times. The rearrangement links TRBV2 to TRBJ1-1; D is possibly TRBD1 (6 bases). V shed 2 bases and J shed 4 bases, with 17 bases lying between them. CDR1 is SNHLY and CDR2 is FYNNEI in the germline V gene. This CDR3 contains 16 residues. The CDR3 protein is CASSESGERISTEAFF. The CDR3 DNA is TGTGCCAGCAGTGAATCAGGGGAGCGGATCAGCACTGAAGCTTTCTTT.

This clonotype was detected ten times or more. This chain joins TRBV24-1 and TRBJ1-1; no definite D call. V shed 9 bases and J shed 3 bases, with 10 bases lying between them. Germline V gene data show CDR1 as KGHDR and CDR2 as SFDVKD. The CDR3 has 12 residues. The CDR3 sequence: CATAGRDTEAFF. CDR3 DNA sequence: TGTGCCACCGCCGGGCGGGACACTGAAGCTTTCTTT.

This clonotype was detected many times. The gene calls are TRBV5-4 and TRBJ1-1, with D tentatively TRBD1 (5 bases). Trimming left V 0 bases short and J 2 bases short, with 8 bases between. CDR1 SGHNT and CDR2 YYREEE come from the germline V gene (reference sequence). The CDR3 contains 14 residues. In DNA form, the CDR3 reads TGTGCCAGCAGCTTGGGACAGCGCAACACTGAAGCTTTCTTT. Translation: CASSLGQRNTEAFF.

This clonotype was detected many times. This rearrangement joins TRBV5-1 to TRBJ1-1; D might be TRBD1 (6 bases). Germline V gives CDR1 SGHRS, CDR2 YFSETQ. The CDR3 length is 11 residues. The ends were cut back, 5 bases at V and 6 bases at J, with 8 bases in the middle. CDR3 protein: CASRAGAEAFF. The CDR3 bases are TGCGCCAGCAGAGCAGGGGCTGAAGCTTTCTTT.

With respect to this clonotype: A much larger clone lies one base from this, so it may be a read error. This chain connects TRBV6-2 or TRBV6-3 to TRBJ1-1; no reliable D call. The CDR3 extends over 13 amino acids. CDR1 is MNHEY, CDR2 SVGEGT, per germline. The CDR3 DNA follows: TGTGCCAGCACTAGGCTCATGAACGCTGAAGCTTTCTTT. The encoded protein is CASTRLMNAEAFF.

The table lists this clonotype with many counts. The rearrangement links TRBV12-3 or TRBV12-4 to TRBJ2-2; 8 positions match TRBD1. V lost 1 base and J lost 5; bases outside the gene matches: 3. The CDR3 loop spans 15 amino acids. Here the CDR3 DNA reads TGTGCCAGCAGTTTAGTAACAGGGGGTACCGGGGAGCTGTTTTTT. It is translated as CASSLVTGGTGELFF.

This clonotype was found many times. The chain uses TRBV7-2 and TRBJ2-1, with D maybe TRBD2 (5 bases). CDR1 and CDR2 (germline): SGHTA, FQGNSA. CDR3 size: 11 residues. The V gene lost 5 bases and the J gene lost 10 bases, with 9 bases spanning the gap. CDR3 sequence (DNA): TGTGCCAGCAGCCTACAGCGGGAGCAGTTCTTC. It translates to CASSLQREQFF. Using reference TRBV7-2 and TRBJ2-1 for the parts outside the CDR3, the full variable domain is GAGVSQSPSNKVTEKGKDVELRCDPISGHTALYWYRQSLGQGLEFLIYFQGNSAPDKSGLPSDRFSAERTGGSVSTLTIQRTQQEDSAVYLCASSLQREQFFGPGTRLTVL.

V gene TRBV4-1 combines with J gene TRBJ2-5, with 14 bases identical to TRBD2. The CDR3 runs to 15 residues. Germline V gene sequence: CDR1 MGHRA, CDR2 YSYEKL. Trimming removed 4 bases from V and 5 bases from J; junction bases left unmatched: 3. CDR3 DNA sequence: TGCGCCAGCAGCCGGGGACTAGCGGGAGACGAGACCCAGTACTTC. It yields the protein CASSRGLAGDETQYF.

This clonotype was detected only a few times. It may be a read error: a sequence one base away is much more abundant. This chain uses TRBV2 with TRBJ1-2; a possible D gene is TRBD1 (6 bases). In germline, CDR1 is SNHLY, CDR2 FYNNEI. There are 15 residues in the CDR3. Written as DNA, the CDR3 is TGTGCCAGCAGTGGGAGGGGGGCACCTAACTGTGGCTACACCTTC. Translation gives CASSGRGAPNCGYTF.

This clonotype has a count of ten or more. The rearrangement uses TRBV6-1 and TRBJ2-7; 9 bases agree with TRBD1. Germline values: CDR1 MNHNS, CDR2 SASEGT. Unmatched junction bases numbered 9, after V lost 6 bases and J lost 6 bases. The CDR3 is 14 residues long. The CDR3 DNA reads as TGTGCCAGCAGGTCCGGGACAGGGAGGGGCGAGCAGTACTTC. Translated, it gives CASRSGTGRGEQYF.

The chain joins TRBV5-6 to TRBJ2-2; the match to TRBD1 covers 11 bases. The V gene's germline CDR1 is SGHDT and CDR2 YYEEEE. The ends lost 4 bases at V and 1 base at J; junction bases unmatched: 9. The CDR3 is 18 residues long. The chain's CDR3 is CASSQLGTGGMNTGELFF. Here the CDR3 DNA reads TGTGCCAGCAGCCAATTAGGGACAGGGGGAATGAACACCGGGGAGCTGTTTTTT.

At least ten counts were recorded for this clonotype. V gene TRBV20-1 combines with J gene TRBJ2-3; TRBD1 matches 10 bases. The V and J ends lost 4 bases and 3 bases, in that order; junction bases with no gene match: 16. In germline, CDR1 is DFQATT, CDR2 SNEGSKA (reference sequence). This CDR3 contains 18 residues. The CDR3: CSATRQGAGTRTTDTQYF. The DNA for the CDR3 is TGCAGTGCTACAAGACAGGGGGCCGGGACTAGGACGACAGATACGCAGTATTTT.

The rearrangement joins TRBV12-3 or TRBV12-4 to TRBJ2-1; D perhaps matches TRBD2 (6 bases). The CDR3 covers 18 residues. Trimming took 7 bases from V and 2 from J, leaving 24 bases between them. DNA for the CDR3: TGTGCCAGCACAAACGGGTGGGGGGAAACTCCCCCCTACAATGAGCAGTTCTTC. Translation: CASTNGWGETPPYNEQFF.

This clonotype was found many times. The chain is built from TRBV28 and TRBJ2-5, with 8 bases fitting TRBD1. The CDR3 runs 15 residues. Germline CDR1 is MDHEN and CDR2 is SYDVKM. The V gene end was trimmed by 5 bases and the J gene end by 2 bases; junction bases not matched to a gene: 7. CDR3 sequence reads: CASSAPGQGQETQYF. The DNA for the CDR3 is TGTGCCAGCAGTGCCCCAGGACAGGGACAAGAGACCCAGTACTTC.